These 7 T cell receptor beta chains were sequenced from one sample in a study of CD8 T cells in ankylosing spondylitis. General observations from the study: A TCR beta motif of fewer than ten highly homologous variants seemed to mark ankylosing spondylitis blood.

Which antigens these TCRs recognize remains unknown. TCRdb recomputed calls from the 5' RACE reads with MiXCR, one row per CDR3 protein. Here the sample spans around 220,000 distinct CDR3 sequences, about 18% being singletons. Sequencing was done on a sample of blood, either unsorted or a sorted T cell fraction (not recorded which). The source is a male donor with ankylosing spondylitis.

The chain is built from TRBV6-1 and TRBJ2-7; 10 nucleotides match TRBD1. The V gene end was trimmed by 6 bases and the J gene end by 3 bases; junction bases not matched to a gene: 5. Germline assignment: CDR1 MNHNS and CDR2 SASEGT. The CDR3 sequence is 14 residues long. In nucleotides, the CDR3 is TGTGCCAGCAGATTGGGACAGGGGTTCTACGAGCAGTACTTC. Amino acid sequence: CASRLGQGFYEQYF.

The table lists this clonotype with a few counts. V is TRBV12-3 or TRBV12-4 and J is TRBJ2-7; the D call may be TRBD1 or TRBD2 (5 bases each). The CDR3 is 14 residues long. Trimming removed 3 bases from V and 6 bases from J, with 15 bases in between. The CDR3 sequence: CASSLLGHEGEQYF. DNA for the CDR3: TGTGCCAGCAGTTTGTTGGGGCATGAGGGCGAGCAGTACTTC.

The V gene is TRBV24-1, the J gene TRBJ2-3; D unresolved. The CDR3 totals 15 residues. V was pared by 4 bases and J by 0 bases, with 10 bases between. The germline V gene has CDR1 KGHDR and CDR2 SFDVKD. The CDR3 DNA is TGTGCCACCAGTGACGGCTACCCTAGCACAGATACGCAGTATTTT. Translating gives CATSDGYPSTDTQYF.

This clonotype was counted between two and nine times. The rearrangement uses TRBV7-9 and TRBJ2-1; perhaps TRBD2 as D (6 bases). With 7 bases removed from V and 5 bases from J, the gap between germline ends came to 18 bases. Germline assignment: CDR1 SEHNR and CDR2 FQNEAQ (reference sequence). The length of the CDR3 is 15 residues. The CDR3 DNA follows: TGTGCCAGCAACCATCAGTTGGAGCGGGACAATGAGCAGTTCTTC. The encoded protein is CASNHQLERDNEQFF.

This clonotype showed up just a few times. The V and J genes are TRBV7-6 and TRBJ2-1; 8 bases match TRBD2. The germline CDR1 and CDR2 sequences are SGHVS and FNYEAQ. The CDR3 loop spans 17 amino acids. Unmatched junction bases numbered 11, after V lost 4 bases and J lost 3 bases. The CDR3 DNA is TGTGCCAGCAGCTCGCCCAGGTCGGGAGGGGACTACAATGAGCAGTTCTTC. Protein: CASSSPRSGGDYNEQFF.

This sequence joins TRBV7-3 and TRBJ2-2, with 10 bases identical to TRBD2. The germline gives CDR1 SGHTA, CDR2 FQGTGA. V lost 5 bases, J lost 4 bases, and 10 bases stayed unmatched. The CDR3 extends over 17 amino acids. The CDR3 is CASSPRTSGDITGELFF. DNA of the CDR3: TGTGCCAGCAGCCCCCGGACTAGCGGTGACATCACCGGGGAGCTGTTTTTT.

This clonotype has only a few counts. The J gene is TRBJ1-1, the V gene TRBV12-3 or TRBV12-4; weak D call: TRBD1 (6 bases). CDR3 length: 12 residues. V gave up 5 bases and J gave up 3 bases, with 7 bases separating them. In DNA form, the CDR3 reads TGTGCCAGCAGTACAGGGTACACTGAAGCTTTCTTT. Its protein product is CASSTGYTEAFF.